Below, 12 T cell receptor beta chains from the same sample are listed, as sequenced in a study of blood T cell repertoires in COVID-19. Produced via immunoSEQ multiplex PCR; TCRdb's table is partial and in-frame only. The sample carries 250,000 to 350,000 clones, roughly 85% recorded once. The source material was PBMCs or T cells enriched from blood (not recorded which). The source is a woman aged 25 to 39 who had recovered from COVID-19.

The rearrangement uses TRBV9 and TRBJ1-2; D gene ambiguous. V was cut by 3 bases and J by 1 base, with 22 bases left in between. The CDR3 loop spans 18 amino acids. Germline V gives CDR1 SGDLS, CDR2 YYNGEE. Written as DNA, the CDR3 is TGTGCCAGCAGCGCTGCTGGACTCGTCTCTAAGGGTAACTATGGCTACACCTTC. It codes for CASSAAGLVSKGNYGYTF. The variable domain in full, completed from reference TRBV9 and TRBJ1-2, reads DSGVTQTPKHLITATGQRVTLRCSPRSGDLSVYWYQQSLDQGLQFLIQYYNGEERAKGNILERFSAQQFPDLHSELNLSSLELGDSALYFCASSAAGLVSKGNYGYTFGSGTRLTVV.

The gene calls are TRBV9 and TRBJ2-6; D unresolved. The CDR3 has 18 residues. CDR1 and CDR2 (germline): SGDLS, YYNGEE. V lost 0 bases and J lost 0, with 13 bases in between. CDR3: CASSVVDRSLSGANVLTF. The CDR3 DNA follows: TGTGCCAGCAGCGTAGTTGACCGGAGCCTCTCTGGGGCCAACGTCCTGACTTTC.

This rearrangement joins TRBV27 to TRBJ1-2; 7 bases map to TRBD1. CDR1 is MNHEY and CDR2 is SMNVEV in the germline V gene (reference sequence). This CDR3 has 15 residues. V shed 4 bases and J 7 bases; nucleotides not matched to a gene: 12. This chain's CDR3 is CASSSPADRVGGYTF. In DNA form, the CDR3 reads TGTGCCAGCAGTTCCCCCGCCGACAGGGTGGGTGGCTACACCTTC.

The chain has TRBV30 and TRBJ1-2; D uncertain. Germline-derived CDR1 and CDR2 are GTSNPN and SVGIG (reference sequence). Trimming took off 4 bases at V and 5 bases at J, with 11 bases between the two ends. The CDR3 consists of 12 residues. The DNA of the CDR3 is TGTGCCTGGATCGGACTTAATTATGGCTACACCTTC. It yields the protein CAWIGLNYGYTF.

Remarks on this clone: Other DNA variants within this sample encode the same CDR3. The CDR3 is CSVRTGTEAFF. The CDR3, as DNA: TGCAGCGTTCGAACGGGCACTGAAGCTTTCTTT. The chain uses TRBV29-1 and TRBJ1-1; D not certain. There are 11 residues in the CDR3. The germline gives CDR1 SQVTM, CDR2 ANQGSEA. The ends were cut back, 5 bases at V and 4 bases at J, with 8 bases in the middle. The variable domain in full, completed from reference TRBV29-1 and TRBJ1-1, reads SAVISQKPSRDICQRGTSLTIQCQVDSQVTMMFWYRQQPGQSLTLIATANQGSEATYESGFVIDKFPISRPNLTFSTLTVSNMSPEDSSIYLCSVRTGTEAFFGQGTRLTVV.

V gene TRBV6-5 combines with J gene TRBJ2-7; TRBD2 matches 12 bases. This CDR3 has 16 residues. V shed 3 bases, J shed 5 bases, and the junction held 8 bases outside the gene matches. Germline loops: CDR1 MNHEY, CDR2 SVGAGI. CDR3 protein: CASSYRASGGANEQYF. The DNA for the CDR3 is TGTGCCAGCAGTTATCGCGCTAGCGGGGGGGCGAACGAGCAGTACTTC.

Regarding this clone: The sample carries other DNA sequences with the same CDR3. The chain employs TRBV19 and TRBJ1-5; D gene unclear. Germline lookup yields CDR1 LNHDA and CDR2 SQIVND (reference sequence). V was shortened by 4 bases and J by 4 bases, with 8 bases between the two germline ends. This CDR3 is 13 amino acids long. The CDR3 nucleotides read TGTGCCAGTAGTACACAGAGAAATCAGCCCCAGCATTTT. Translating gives CASSTQRNQPQHF.

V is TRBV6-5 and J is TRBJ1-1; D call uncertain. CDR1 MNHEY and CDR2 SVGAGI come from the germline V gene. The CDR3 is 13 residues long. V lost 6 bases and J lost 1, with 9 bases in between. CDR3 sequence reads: CASSRGTNTEAFF. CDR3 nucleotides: TGTGCCAGCAGCCGGGGAACGAACACTGAAGCTTTCTTT.

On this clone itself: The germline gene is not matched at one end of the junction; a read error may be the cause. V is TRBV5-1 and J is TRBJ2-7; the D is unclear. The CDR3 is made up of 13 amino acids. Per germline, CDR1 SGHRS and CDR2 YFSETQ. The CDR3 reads CASRLDGSYEQYF. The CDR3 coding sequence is TGCGCCAGCAGATTGGACGGCTCCTACGAGCAGTACTTC.

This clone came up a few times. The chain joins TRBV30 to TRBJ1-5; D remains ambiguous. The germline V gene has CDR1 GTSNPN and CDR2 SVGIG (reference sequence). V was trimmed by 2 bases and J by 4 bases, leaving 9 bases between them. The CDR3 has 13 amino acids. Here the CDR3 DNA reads TGTGCCTGGAGTTCGACATGGAATCAGCCCCAGCATTTT. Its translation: CAWSSTWNQPQHF.

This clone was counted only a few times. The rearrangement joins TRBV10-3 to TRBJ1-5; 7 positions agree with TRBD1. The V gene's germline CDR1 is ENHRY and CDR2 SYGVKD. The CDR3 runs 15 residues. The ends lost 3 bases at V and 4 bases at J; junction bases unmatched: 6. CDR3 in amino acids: CAISDGGQPNQPQHF. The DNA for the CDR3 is TGTGCCATCAGTGACGGGGGACAGCCAAATCAGCCCCAGCATTTT.

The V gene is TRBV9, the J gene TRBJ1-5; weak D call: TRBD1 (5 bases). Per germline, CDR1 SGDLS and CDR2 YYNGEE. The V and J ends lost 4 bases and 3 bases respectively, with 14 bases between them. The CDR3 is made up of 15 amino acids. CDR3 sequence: CASSPGGEANQPQHF. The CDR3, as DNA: TGTGCCAGCAGCCCGGGAGGGGAGGCCAATCAGCCCCAGCATTTT.